Listed below are T cell receptor beta chains from one sample, sequenced in a study of CD8+ T cells in alopecia areata. Measured with immunoSEQ multiplex PCR; TCRdb has only the in-frame clones, and not every one. The sample shows some 200,000 clones, roughly three fifths of them seen only once. The sample was CD4+ T cells sorted from blood, taken at week 4, from a patient treated with tofacitinib. Receptors originate from a human donor with alopecia areata. Both conserved end residues are part of each CDR3. D genes are given only for firm matches. Not all rows give a size; the values are once, few, many and, for expanded clones, a class.

d_call	v_call	j_call	clone_size	cdr3_aa	cdr3_nt
.	TRBV6-5	TRBJ2-7	.	CASSYGGPGNEQYF	TGTGCCAGCAGTTACGGCGGGCCAGGGAACGAGCAGTACTTC
.	TRBV7-6	TRBJ2-1	few	CASSLTPKPTTEQFF	TGTGCCAGCAGCTTAACCCCAAAACCTACCACTGAGCAGTTCTTC
.	TRBV30	TRBJ1-3	.	CAWSVGNTIYF	TGTGCCTGGAGTGTGGGAAACACCATATATTTT
.	TRBV30	TRBJ1-1	few	CAWSTSHFEAFF	TGTGCCTGGAGTACGTCACATTTCGAAGCTTTCTTT
.	TRBV2	TRBJ2-1	few	CASSPGTEQFF	TGTGCCAGCAGTCCCGGGACAGAGCAGTTCTTC
.	TRBV9	TRBJ2-1	.	CASSYDGRREGEQFF	TGTGCCAGCAGCTACGACGGACGCCGGGAAGGTGAGCAGTTCTTC
.	TRBV29-1	TRBJ2-7	few	CSVVGGDGEQYF	TGCAGCGTTGTAGGAGGGGATGGCGAGCAGTACTTC
TRBD1	TRBV5-1	TRBJ1-4	.	CASSSRGLANEKLFF	TGCGCCAGCAGCTCCAGGGGGCTGGCTAATGAAAAACTGTTTTTT
.	TRBV29-1	TRBJ2-5	.	CSVEVRQETQYF	TGCAGCGTTGAAGTTAGACAAGAGACCCAGTACTTC
.	TRBV29-1	TRBJ2-2	few	CSVMGRASGELFF	TGCAGCGTTATGGGCAGGGCTTCCGGGGAGCTGTTTTTT
TRBD2	TRBV4-2	TRBJ2-1	.	CASSPRAGGSYNEQFF	TGTGCCAGCAGCCCACGAGCGGGGGGGTCTTACAATGAGCAGTTCTTC
.	TRBV7-2	TRBJ1-1	many	CASSLVSGLGTEAFF	TGTGCCAGCAGCTTAGTGTCCGGGTTAGGCACTGAAGCTTTCTTT
.	TRBV2	TRBJ2-7	few	CASQVGEQYF	TGTGCCTCCCAGGTGGGGGAGCAGTACTTC
.	TRBV7-2	TRBJ2-2	.	CASSDQKTSSTGELFF	TGTGCCAGCAGCGACCAGAAAACTAGTAGCACCGGGGAGCTGTTTTTT
TRBD1	TRBV27	TRBJ1-2	.	CASSMNRGDGYTF	TGTGCCAGCAGTATGAACAGGGGGGATGGCTACACCTTC
.	TRBV5-1	TRBJ1-2	.	CASSFDSRGLYGYTF	TGCGCCAGCAGCTTCGACAGTCGGGGACTCTATGGCTACACCTTC
.	TRBV27	TRBJ2-4	.	CASPFCGPIAKNIQYF	TGTGCCAGCCCATTTTGCGGGCCGATAGCCAAAAACATTCAGTACTTC